The rows below give T cell receptor beta chains drawn from one sample of a study of multiple sclerosis patients with progressive multifocal leukoencephalopathy. Method: immunoSEQ multiplex PCR; TCRdb's copy keeps in-frame clones and lacks some. The sample lists fewer than 40,000 clones, roughly 87% occurring once. Specimen: PBMCs, collected from a patient treated with natalizumab. The source of these receptors is a human donor with progressive multifocal leukoencephalopathy. CDR3s include the opening cysteine and the closing phenylalanine or tryptophan. D genes are given only for firm matches. Expanded clones get a size class; other rows say once, few or many, or leave the size out.

V gene	J gene	D gene	clone size	CDR3 protein	CDR3 DNA
TRBV7-8	TRBJ2-7	TRBD2	.	CASSLEAGGTYEQYF	TGTGCCAGCAGCTTAGAGGCGGGGGGAACCTACGAGCAGTACTTC
TRBV30	TRBJ2-5	TRBD2	.	CAYSRTSGIETQYF	TGTGCCTACTCCCGGACTAGCGGGATAGAGACCCAGTACTTC
TRBV28	TRBJ2-2	.	.	CASSLRGTGSGELFF	TGTGCCAGCAGTCTCCGGGGAACGGGGTCCGGGGAGCTGTTTTTT
TRBV6-6	TRBJ2-1	TRBD2	.	CASSYRTSGGINEQFF	TGTGCCAGCAGTTACCGGACTAGCGGGGGTATTAATGAGCAGTTCTTC
TRBV5-6	TRBJ2-5	.	.	CASSSLPGRDQETQYF	TGTGCCAGCAGCTCCCTGCCGGGTAGGGATCAAGAGACCCAGTACTTC
TRBV28	TRBJ2-3	TRBD2	.	CASSYLSGRVSDTQYF	TGTGCCAGCAGTTATCTTAGCGGGAGGGTATCAGATACGCAGTATTTT
TRBV28	TRBJ2-2	.	.	CASTRPRGQSGELFF	TGTGCCAGCACTAGACCACGGGGGCAGTCCGGGGAGCTGTTTTTT
TRBV7-9	TRBJ2-6	.	once	CASSFFSGANVLTF	TGTGCCAGCAGCTTTTTCTCTGGGGCCAACGTCCTGACTTTC
TRBV15	TRBJ1-5	.	few	CATALGTGGQPQHF	TGTGCCACCGCCCTGGGGACTGGGGGGCAGCCCCAGCATTTT
TRBV11-2	TRBJ2-3	TRBD2	.	CASSLVLAGLAGTDTQYF	TGTGCCAGCAGCTTAGTCTTGGCTGGACTAGCGGGCACAGATACGCAGTATTTT
TRBV18	TRBJ1-2	.	once	CASSNRMFGYTF	TGTGCCAGCTCAAACAGGATGTTTGGCTACACCTTC
TRBV4-3	TRBJ2-1	.	.	CASSQDSGYNEQFF	TGCGCCAGCAGCCAAGATTCAGGCTACAATGAGCAGTTCTTC
TRBV30	TRBJ2-6	TRBD1	.	CAWSKDRVRSGANVLTF	TGTGCCTGGAGTAAGGACAGGGTGAGGTCTGGGGCCAACGTCCTGACTTTC
TRBV5-4	TRBJ2-1	TRBD2	.	CASSFGLADNEQFF	TGTGCCAGCAGCTTCGGACTAGCGGACAATGAGCAGTTCTTC
TRBV5-1	TRBJ2-6	.	.	CASSLEPGANVLTF	TGCGCCAGCAGCTTGGAACCCGGGGCCAACGTCCTGACTTTC
TRBV10-2	TRBJ1-4	TRBD1	.	CASSERTGNEKLFF	TGCGCCAGCAGTGAACGGACAGGGAATGAAAAACTGTTTTTT
TRBV15	TRBJ1-3	.	.	CATSRTSGNTIYF	TGTGCCACCAGCAGAACGTCTGGAAACACCATATATTTT
TRBV7-2	TRBJ1-4	.	.	CASMRRGRNEKLFF	TGTGCCAGCATGCGGAGGGGGAGGAATGAAAAACTGTTTTTT
TRBV7-2	TRBJ2-3	.	.	CASRAGTSTQYF	TGTGCCAGTCGAGCGGGTACCTCGACGCAGTATTTT
TRBV7-2	TRBJ1-1	.	.	CASSFPPGREAFF	TGTGCCAGCAGCTTTCCCCCGGGACGGGAAGCTTTCTTT
TRBV19	TRBJ2-2	TRBD1	.	CASSRQGPGELFF	TGTGCCAGTAGTCGACAGGGTCCCGGGGAGCTGTTTTTT
TRBV28	TRBJ1-5	TRBD1	once	CASSTQDRDNQPQHF	TGTGCCAGCAGCACCCAGGACAGGGACAATCAGCCCCAGCATTTT
TRBV6-5	TRBJ2-1	TRBD2	.	CASRRTSGVEFF	TGTGCCAGCAGGAGGACCAGCGGGGTTGAGTTCTTC
TRBV19	TRBJ2-3	.	once	CASSTGSGTDTQYF	TGTGCCAGTAGTACAGGGTCGGGAACAGATACGCAGTATTTT
TRBV7-9	TRBJ2-1	TRBD2	.	CASSLARASGGNEQFF	TGTGCCAGCAGCTTAGCGAGGGCTAGCGGGGGGAATGAGCAGTTCTTC
TRBV23-1	TRBJ1-1	.	.	CASSYQTGPVAEAFF	TGCGCCAGCAGCTACCAGACGGGGCCGGTCGCTGAAGCTTTCTTT
TRBV10-3	TRBJ2-1	TRBD2	.	CAISESLASLNNEQFF	TGTGCCATCAGTGAGTCACTAGCGTCCTTGAACAATGAGCAGTTCTTC
TRBV6-5	TRBJ1-5	TRBD1	.	CASSLGQSNQPQHF	TGTGCCAGCAGCTTGGGACAGTCCAATCAGCCCCAGCATTTT
TRBV19	TRBJ2-4	.	few	CAGTLAKNIQYF	TGTGCCGGGACCCTAGCCAAAAACATTCAGTACTTC
TRBV5-1	TRBJ1-4	.	.	CASSPLGGRTTNEKLFF	TGCGCCAGCAGTCCCCTCGGTGGCAGAACAACTAATGAAAAACTGTTTTTT
TRBV27	TRBJ2-2	.	.	CASSLFSGSTGELFF	TGTGCCAGCAGTTTATTTTCCGGGAGCACCGGGGAGCTGTTTTTT
TRBV5-1	TRBJ1-5	.	.	CASSRDPSNQPQHF	TGCGCCAGCAGCCGGGACCCTAGCAATCAGCCCCAGCATTTT